The 32 T cell receptor beta chains below were found in one sample sequenced in a study of siplizumab effects on memory and regulatory T cells. Assay used: immunoSEQ multiplex PCR; TCRdb lists only in-frame clones, some missing. Here the sample spans some 100,000 clones, roughly 95% being singletons. Sequencing used naive CD4+ T cells sorted from blood. These receptors were collected from a human donor in good health.

V is TRBV29-1 and J is TRBJ2-1, with 7 positions matching TRBD2. The CDR3 covers 17 residues. Germline-derived CDR1 and CDR2 are SQVTM and ANQGSEA. J lost 1 base, V lost 2 bases, and 11 bases had no gene match. CDR3 residues: CSVERREGGSSYNEQFF. The CDR3 bases are TGCAGCGTTGAAAGGAGAGAGGGCGGGAGTTCCTACAATGAGCAGTTCTTC.

The chain is built from TRBV12-2 and TRBJ2-5; TRBD1, as called in the table, went unchecked against the DNA. TRBV12-2 is assigned pseudogene status. CDR3 length: 14 amino acids. CDR3 residues: CASRLGTGEETQYF. CDR3 in DNA: TGTGCAAGTCGCTTGGGGACAGGGGAAGAGACCCAGTACTTC.

V is TRBV5-1 and J is TRBJ1-1, with D unclear. CDR1 and CDR2 (germline): SGHRS, YFSETQ. V lost 1 base, J lost 0 bases, and 7 bases lay in between. The CDR3 runs to 14 residues. CDR3 nucleotide sequence: TGCGCCAGCAGCTTGAACAGTATGAACACTGAAGCTTTCTTT. This codes for CASSLNSMNTEAFF.

The genes are TRBV4-1 and TRBJ2-7; a possible D gene is TRBD1 (6 bases). Germline CDR1 MGHRA, CDR2 YSYEKL. The CDR3 is 15 residues long. With 0 bases removed from V and 5 bases from J, the gap between germline ends came to 14 bases. CDR3 sequence: CASSQDVQGWDEQYF. The CDR3 nucleotides read TGCGCCAGCAGCCAAGATGTGCAGGGGTGGGACGAGCAGTACTTC.

The J gene is TRBJ1-4, the V gene TRBV6-1; D unresolved. The CDR3 is made up of 13 amino acids. Germline V gives CDR1 MNHNS, CDR2 SASEGT. V was shortened by 4 bases and J by 8 bases, with 11 bases between the two germline ends. The CDR3 DNA is TGTGCCAGCAGTGGTGGCCAGGCGGAAAAACTGTTTTTT. Amino acid sequence: CASSGGQAEKLFF.

The genes are TRBV7-2 and TRBJ1-4; TRBD1 matches at 7 bases. V shed 5 bases, J shed 5 bases, and the junction held 8 bases outside the gene matches. Per germline, CDR1 SGHTA and CDR2 FQGNSA. The CDR3 consists of 15 residues. The CDR3 DNA reads as TGTGCCAGCAGCCCTTCCGGGACAGCAAATGAAAAACTGTTTTTT. Encoded protein: CASSPSGTANEKLFF.

V gene TRBV5-5 combines with J gene TRBJ2-7; 7 bases are a match to TRBD1. The CDR3 is 15 amino acids. The trim removed 3 bases at V and 0 bases at J, leaving 6 bases unmatched. The germline gives CDR1 SGHKS, CDR2 YYEKEE (reference sequence). CDR3 nucleotide sequence: TGTGCCAGCAGCTACCCGGGACAGAGCTCCTACGAGCAGTACTTC. Protein: CASSYPGQSSYEQYF.

The chain employs TRBV5-4 and TRBJ2-4; perhaps TRBD1 as D (6 bases). CDR1 is SGHNT and CDR2 is YYREEE in the germline V gene (reference sequence). V was shortened by 4 bases and J by 4 bases, with 9 bases between the two germline ends. The CDR3 length is 13 residues. The CDR3 spells CASSGQPKNIQYF. In DNA form, the CDR3 reads TGTGCCAGCAGCGGACAGCCGAAAAACATTCAGTACTTC.

The chain has TRBV7-3 and TRBJ2-1, with D possibly TRBD2 on 5 matching bases. Germline CDR1 and CDR2: SGHTA and FQGTGA. V lost 5 bases to trimming and J lost 7 bases, with 12 bases between them. The length of the CDR3 is 13 residues. The CDR3 bases are TGTGCCAGCAGCAAATACTCGGGAAATGAGCAGTTCTTC. Protein: CASSKYSGNEQFF.

V and J are TRBV27 and TRBJ1-4, with D perhaps matching TRBD1 (5 bases). The V end was cut by 6 bases, the J end by 8 bases, with 19 bases between. Germline V lookup: CDR1 MNHEY, CDR2 SMNVEV (reference sequence). CDR3 length: 15 amino acids. CDR3 in DNA: TGTGCCAGCAGAATTTGGGGGGGAGAAGGGGAAAAACTGTTTTTT. It translates to CASRIWGGEGEKLFF.

The CDR3 spells CATRLAGANTGELFF. CDR3 nucleotides: TGTGCCACCCGTCTAGCGGGGGCAAACACCGGGGAGCTGTTTTTT. This rearrangement joins TRBV6-1 to TRBJ2-2; 10 positions agree with TRBD2. Germline V gives CDR1 MNHNS, CDR2 SASEGT. The CDR3 consists of 15 residues. The trim removed 10 bases at V and 2 bases at J, leaving 7 bases unmatched.

The rearrangement uses TRBV6-1 and TRBJ2-2, with D possibly being TRBD1 or TRBD2 (5 bases each). The germline V and J ends were trimmed by 5 bases and 0 bases, with 10 bases remaining between them. Germline CDR1 is MNHNS and CDR2 is SASEGT. The length of the CDR3 is 15 residues. The CDR3 region is CASSFRDANTGELFF. CDR3 DNA sequence: TGTGCCAGCAGTTTCCGGGACGCGAACACCGGGGAGCTGTTTTTT.

CDR3 sequence: CSAQGVWDTEAFF. In DNA form, the CDR3 reads TGCAGCGCCCAGGGAGTATGGGACACTGAAGCTTTCTTT. V and J are TRBV29-1 and TRBJ1-1; D possibly corresponds to TRBD1 (5 bases). Germline V lookup: CDR1 SQVTM, CDR2 ANQGSEA. V was clipped by 7 bases and J by 3 bases, with 15 bases between them. The CDR3 extends over 13 amino acids.

The chain links TRBV5-8 to TRBJ2-7; 8 nucleotides match TRBD1. This CDR3 is 15 amino acids long. The J segment lost 3 bases and the V segment lost 3 bases, leaving 8 bases of the junction unmatched. Per germline, CDR1 SGHTS and CDR2 YDEGEE. The chain's CDR3 is CASSSGRQGHYEQYF. As DNA, the CDR3 is TGTGCCAGCAGCTCGGGGCGACAGGGGCACTACGAGCAGTACTTC.

The V and J genes are TRBV28 and TRBJ2-7; D possibly matches TRBD1 or TRBD2 (5 bases each). Trimming shortened V by 10 bases and J by 2 bases, and 15 bases separated the two germline ends. The germline CDR1 and CDR2 sequences are MDHEN and SYDVKM. This CDR3 contains 13 residues. CDR3 region: CAIRGSSTYEQYF. CDR3 in DNA: TGTGCCATTCGGGGCAGTTCGACCTACGAGCAGTACTTC.

The rearrangement links TRBV10-3 to TRBJ1-1, with no clear D. The CDR3 runs 11 residues. The V gene lost 11 bases and the J gene lost 1 base, with 8 bases spanning the gap. The germline gives CDR1 ENHRY, CDR2 SYGVKD. The CDR3 coding sequence is TGTGCCGTCTCATCGAACACTGAAGCTTTCTTT. This sequence encodes CAVSSNTEAFF.

The CDR3 nucleotides read TGTGCCAGCAGCGTGACGGACAGGGCAAACACTGAAGCTTTCTTT. This sequence encodes CASSVTDRANTEAFF. This sequence joins TRBV9 and TRBJ1-1; 8 bases are shared with TRBD1. The ends lost 2 bases at V and 2 bases at J; junction bases unmatched: 5. CDR1 is SGDLS, CDR2 YYNGEE, per germline. The CDR3 runs 15 residues. The whole variable domain, remainder taken from reference TRBV9 and TRBJ1-1, is DSGVTQTPKHLITATGQRVTLRCSPRSGDLSVYWYQQSLDQGLQFLIQYYNGEERAKGNILERFSAQQFPDLHSELNLSSLELGDSALYFCASSVTDRANTEAFFGQGTRLTVV.

The chain links TRBV10-2 to TRBJ1-5; D call uncertain. The CDR3 is 13 residues long. Germline CDR1 WSHSY, CDR2 SAAADI. V shed 5 bases and J shed 4 bases, with 9 bases lying between them. In DNA, the CDR3 is TGCGCCAGCAGTTATCAGATTAATCAGCCCCAGCATTTT. Translated: CASSYQINQPQHF.

This clone was counted a single time. V is TRBV7-9 and J is TRBJ1-5, with D possibly being TRBD1 (5 bases). Germline V gene data show CDR1 as SEHNR and CDR2 as FQNEAQ (reference sequence). V was shortened by 2 bases and J by 3 bases, with 8 bases between the two germline ends. This CDR3 has 14 residues. CDR3 protein: CASSLIGDNQPQHF. The CDR3 DNA reads as TGTGCCAGCAGCTTAATAGGGGACAATCAGCCCCAGCATTTT.

V is TRBV7-7 and J is TRBJ2-3, with D perhaps being TRBD1 or TRBD2 (6 bases each). This CDR3 has 15 amino acids. The ends were cut back, 0 bases at V and 2 bases at J, with 9 bases in the middle. Germline CDR1 reads SSHAT; CDR2 reads FNYEAQ (reference sequence). CDR3 sequence reads: CASSLAGGPTDTQYF. The CDR3 bases are TGTGCCAGCAGCTTAGCCGGGGGCCCCACAGATACGCAGTATTTT.

The rearrangement joins TRBV5-1 to TRBJ2-2; D is uncertain. V lost 4 bases and J 5 bases, leaving 12 bases between the germline ends. This CDR3 region has 14 residues. Per germline, CDR1 SGHRS and CDR2 YFSETQ. For the CDR3, the DNA is TGCGCCAGCAGCCTCCTCGTGGAGACCGGGGAGCTGTTTTTT. Its protein product is CASSLLVETGELFF.

The chain links TRBV5-1 to TRBJ2-1, with TRBD1 as a possible D gene (5 bases). The CDR3 length is 13 residues. V was clipped by 4 bases and J by 10 bases, with 15 bases between them. In germline, CDR1 is SGHRS, CDR2 YFSETQ. The CDR3 region is CASSNGQGLEQFF. The CDR3 DNA reads as TGCGCCAGCAGCAATGGGCAGGGTTTGGAGCAGTTCTTC.

V is TRBV2 and J is TRBJ2-5, with D perhaps being TRBD1 or TRBD2 (6 bases each). Germline CDR1 reads SNHLY; CDR2 reads FYNNEI. There are 14 residues in the CDR3. V lost 6 bases and J 5 bases, leaving 16 bases between the germline ends. DNA of the CDR3: TGTGCCAGCAGGGACTACCGGGGGCAGGAGACCCAGTACTTC. Translation: CASRDYRGQETQYF.

The chain couples TRBV19 to TRBJ1-3, with unresolved D. Trimming took off 3 bases at V and 0 bases at J, with 21 bases between the two ends. Looked up from germline, CDR1 is LNHDA and CDR2 is SQIVND (reference sequence). This CDR3 is 19 amino acids long. CDR3 loop: CASSMRQVISSPSGNTIYF. DNA for the CDR3: TGTGCCAGTAGTATGAGGCAGGTCATTTCGTCTCCCTCTGGAAACACCATATATTTT.

The chain recombines TRBV15 with TRBJ1-3; no reliable D call. Germline V lookup: CDR1 LNHNV, CDR2 YYDKDF (reference sequence). The CDR3 is 14 residues long. Trimming took 6 bases from V and 4 from J, leaving 13 bases between them. CDR3: CATRRSVEGNTIYF. As DNA, the CDR3 is TGTGCCACCAGGCGCTCCGTTGAAGGAAACACCATATATTTT.

This chain joins TRBV7-2 and TRBJ1-5; D may be TRBD1 (6 bases). The V gene's germline CDR1 is SGHTA and CDR2 FQGNSA. V dropped 8 bases and J dropped 2 bases, with 13 bases sitting between them. The CDR3 runs 14 residues. CDR3 residues: CASGGGLGNQPQHF. In DNA, the CDR3 is TGTGCCAGCGGCGGGGGCCTTGGCAATCAGCCCCAGCATTTT.

This chain uses TRBV6-1 with TRBJ2-1, with TRBD2 matching over 9 bases. Trimming cost V 6 bases and J 7 bases; bases outside gene matches: 4. This CDR3 comprises 13 residues. The germline gives CDR1 MNHNS, CDR2 SASEGT. The CDR3 loop is CASRSAGGNEQFF. Written as DNA, the CDR3 is TGTGCCAGCAGGAGTGCGGGGGGGAATGAGCAGTTCTTC.

V and J are TRBV5-4 and TRBJ2-3; D unclear. Looked up from germline, CDR1 is SGHNT and CDR2 is YYREEE (reference sequence). V lost 5 bases, J lost 1 base, and 17 bases lay in between. The length of the CDR3 is 16 residues. CDR3 in amino acids: CASSSILVGRTDTQYF. As DNA, the CDR3 is TGTGCCAGCAGTTCGATCCTAGTAGGGCGCACAGATACGCAGTATTTT.

The chain links TRBV5-6 to TRBJ2-5; no reliable D call. CDR3 size: 11 residues. V lost 1 base and J 5 bases, leaving 3 bases between the germline ends. CDR1 SGHDT and CDR2 YYEEEE come from the germline V gene. CDR3: CASSLWETQYF. The CDR3 DNA follows: TGTGCCAGCAGCTTGTGGGAGACCCAGTACTTC.

The chain employs TRBV6-6 and TRBJ2-5, with D perhaps matching TRBD1 (7 bases). Germline CDR1 MNHNY, CDR2 SVGAGI (reference sequence). This CDR3 region has 14 residues. V was clipped by 2 bases and J by 5 bases, with 12 bases between them. CDR3 coding DNA: TGTGCCAGCAGTTACCAGGGGGGCCGGGAGACCCAGTACTTC. This gives the protein CASSYQGGRETQYF.

The CDR3 is CASSYHPDLFSYEQYF. Written as DNA, the CDR3 is TGTGCCAGCAGTTACCATCCAGACCTTTTCTCCTACGAGCAGTACTTC. J is TRBJ2-7 and V is TRBV6-6; no firm D call. This CDR3 has 16 amino acids. Per germline, CDR1 MNHNY and CDR2 SVGAGI (reference sequence). V dropped 2 bases and J dropped 0 bases, with 14 bases sitting between them.

CDR3 sequence reads: CASGIGLRETQYF. CDR3 coding DNA: TGTGCTAGTGGGATCGGGTTAAGGGAGACCCAGTACTTC. The chain is built from TRBV12-5 and TRBJ2-5; D not certain. Trimming took 6 bases from V and 5 from J, leaving 13 bases between them. Germline values: CDR1 LGHNT, CDR2 FRNRAP. CDR3 length equals 13 residues.